Below are 8 T cell receptor beta chains sequenced from a single sample in a study of blood T cell repertoires in COVID-19. Assay used: immunoSEQ multiplex PCR; TCRdb lists only in-frame clones, some missing. This sample has 150,000 or so clones; roughly four fifths occur once, and the top ten carry roughly 15%. The source material was peripheral blood. These receptors all stem from a human donor with acute or convalescent COVID-19. The donor label of this sample is uncertain.

The rearrangement links TRBV7-2 to TRBJ2-5; TRBD1 agrees at 8 bases. Per the germline V gene, CDR1 is SGHTA and CDR2 is FQGNSA. With 5 bases clipped from V and 4 bases from J, the junction kept 6 bases outside the gene matches. The length of the CDR3 is 14 residues. CDR3 bases: TGTGCCAGCAGCCCCCCCAGGGGGCGAGAGACCCAGTACTTC. It yields the protein CASSPPRGRETQYF.

The J gene is TRBJ2-6, the V gene TRBV5-8; a possible D gene is TRBD2 (5 bases). Trimming removed 4 bases at V and 0 bases at J, with 5 bases between. In germline, CDR1 is SGHTS, CDR2 YDEGEE. The CDR3 has 14 residues. CDR3 sequence reads: CASSRGSGANVLTF. CDR3 in DNA: TGTGCCAGCAGCCGGGGCTCTGGGGCCAACGTCCTGACTTTC.

This clone has a handful of counts. The chain recombines TRBV5-6 with TRBJ1-2; 8 nucleotides align to TRBD1. The CDR3 has 15 residues. V dropped 3 bases and J dropped 5; count of bases not matched to a gene: 9. Germline CDR1 is SGHDT and CDR2 is YYEEEE. CDR3 residues: CASSSDLGQAYGYTF. For the CDR3, the DNA is TGTGCCAGCAGCTCAGACCTGGGACAGGCTTATGGCTACACCTTC.

The CDR3 sequence: CASRKGRTEGNTIYF. In DNA, the CDR3 is TGTGCCAGCAGAAAAGGGCGGACTGAGGGAAACACCATATATTTT. J is TRBJ1-3 and V is TRBV11-2, with unresolved D. CDR1 and CDR2 from the germline V gene are SGHAT and FQNNGV. The CDR3 length is 15 residues. Trimming pared 6 bases from V and 4 bases from J, leaving 16 bases between.

The V and J genes are TRBV2 and TRBJ2-4; 13 bases fit TRBD2. The germline V gene has CDR1 SNHLY and CDR2 FYNNEI. The CDR3 has 20 amino acids. The V segment lost 5 bases and the J segment 0 bases; nucleotides outside the gene matches: 13. This CDR3 reads CASSHRLAGGGGIAKNIQYF. CDR3 bases: TGTGCCAGCAGTCACCGACTAGCGGGGGGCGGGGGTATAGCCAAAAACATTCAGTACTTC.

V usage is TRBV5-1 and J usage is TRBJ1-5, with 9 bases aligning to TRBD1. Germline trimming cut 1 base from V and 5 bases from J; bases unmatched to any gene: 4. Germline assignment: CDR1 SGHRS and CDR2 YFSETQ. The CDR3 extends over 15 amino acids. The DNA for the CDR3 is TGCGCCAGCAGCTTGAGCTGGACAGGGGATCAGCCCCAGCATTTT. Its protein is CASSLSWTGDQPQHF.

The V gene is TRBV5-4, the J gene TRBJ2-5; 10 nucleotides align to TRBD2. Germline V gives CDR1 SGHNT, CDR2 YYREEE (reference sequence). Losses at the gene ends were 0 bases for V and 2 bases for J; bases not matched to a gene: 10. The CDR3 loop spans 18 amino acids. In nucleotides, the CDR3 is TGTGCCAGCAGCTTGGTCTCCTTAGCGGGGGGCGTACAAGAGACCCAGTACTTC. Protein: CASSLVSLAGGVQETQYF.

This clone was detected once. The CDR3 spells CASSQGLAGGIVSSYEQYF. CDR3 sequence (DNA): TGCGCCAGCAGCCAAGGGCTAGCGGGGGGAATTGTCAGCTCCTACGAGCAGTACTTC. This chain links TRBV4-1 with TRBJ2-7; 11 nucleotides match TRBD2. V lost 1 base to trimming and J lost 0 bases; unmatched junction nucleotides: 11. The V gene's germline CDR1 is MGHRA and CDR2 YSYEKL. This CDR3 contains 19 residues.